This passage covers 10 T cell receptor beta chains from one sample sequenced in a study of response to subunit inactivated influenza vaccine. A single record per CDR3 protein comes from TCRdb applying MiXCR to the RT-PCR reads. The sample has about 650,000 distinct CDR3 sequences, about 15% seen once; the top ten hold 7.5% to 8%. Sequenced here: PBMCs from blood, sampled approximately 15 days before vaccination. The receptors were gathered from a man aged 50-60 years who received an inactivated influenza vaccine.

The chain recombines TRBV7-8 with TRBJ1-6, with D hard to call. The CDR3 consists of 14 residues. The ends were cut back, 5 bases at V and 9 bases at J, with 14 bases in the middle. Germline values: CDR1 SGHVS, CDR2 FQNEAQ. CDR3: CASSPDAPRSPLHF. CDR3 nucleotide sequence: TGTGCCAGCAGCCCTGACGCACCCCGTTCACCCCTCCACTTT.

This clonotype was counted between two and nine times. The chain couples TRBV7-2 to TRBJ2-3, with D perhaps TRBD1 (6 bases). Germline CDR1 is SGHTA and CDR2 is FQGNSA. CDR3 length: 15 amino acids. The ends were cut back, 6 bases at V and 1 base at J, with 14 bases in the middle. Here the CDR3 reads CASSTGQLGTDTQYF. The CDR3 bases are TGTGCCAGCAGTACTGGACAGCTGGGCACAGATACGCAGTATTTT.

The sample holds many counts of this clonotype. The rearrangement joins TRBV29-1 to TRBJ2-1, with 15 bases aligning to TRBD2. V dropped 6 bases and J dropped 0; count of bases not matched to a gene: 6. The germline gives CDR1 SQVTM, CDR2 ANQGSEA. This CDR3 spans 17 amino acids. DNA of the CDR3: TGCAGCGTGGAGGGACTAGCGGGAGGAAGCTCCTACAATGAGCAGTTCTTC. It is translated as CSVEGLAGGSSYNEQFF.

J is TRBJ2-3 and V is TRBV6-1, with 10 bases that match TRBD1. The length of the CDR3 is 15 residues. Germline CDR1 MNHNS, CDR2 SASEGT. J was trimmed by 4 bases and V by 6 bases; bases with no gene match: 7. The CDR3 loop is CASRGGQGIPDTQYF. The CDR3 bases are TGTGCCAGCAGGGGGGGACAGGGGATTCCAGATACGCAGTATTTT.

This clonotype was counted ten times or more. This chain joins TRBV5-6 and TRBJ2-3; D possibly corresponds to TRBD1 (6 bases). The V and J ends lost 0 bases and 10 bases respectively, with 12 bases between them. Germline-derived CDR1 and CDR2 are SGHDT and YYEEEE. This CDR3 comprises 13 residues. CDR3 loop: CASSLVAGEAQYF. CDR3 DNA sequence: TGTGCCAGCAGCTTGGTTGCAGGGGAAGCGCAGTATTTT.

This clonotype was picked up a small number of times. CDR3 nucleotides: TGCGCCAGCAGCACCGGGACAGGGGCCGAGCAGTACTTC. Its translation: CASSTGTGAEQYF. The chain recombines TRBV5-1 with TRBJ2-7, with 10 bases identical to TRBD1. The CDR3 length is 13 residues. Looked up from germline, CDR1 is SGHRS and CDR2 is YFSETQ. V shed 4 bases and J 6 bases; nucleotides not matched to a gene: 4. The variable domain in full, with the rest retrieved from reference TRBV5-1 and TRBJ2-7, is KAGVTQTPRYLIKTRGQQVTLSCSPISGHRSVSWYQQTPGQGLQFLFEYFSETQRNKGNFPGRFSGRQFSNSRSEMNVSTLELGDSALYLCASSTGTGAEQYFGPGTRLTVT.

This clonotype is categorized as medium-sized (0.01 to 0.1%). This chain connects TRBV11-2 to TRBJ2-1, with D perhaps matching TRBD2 (6 bases). Trimming left V 4 bases short and J 6 bases short, with 16 bases between. Germline loops: CDR1 SGHAT, CDR2 FQNNGV. CDR3 length equals 15 residues. The CDR3 DNA is TGTGCCAGCAGCTCATACCGGGACTCCGTCAATGAGCAGTTCTTC. It translates to CASSSYRDSVNEQFF.

The genes are TRBV20-1 and TRBJ1-2; D remains unclear. Deletions cut 5 bases from V and 3 bases from J, with 10 bases between. The CDR3 is 12 amino acids. Germline V gives CDR1 DFQATT, CDR2 SNEGSKA (reference sequence). CDR3 nucleotide sequence: TGCAGTGCTTATGCGGCTGACTATGGCTACACCTTC. This gives the protein CSAYAADYGYTF.

The sample holds many counts of this clonotype. The CDR3 nucleotides are TGTGCCAGCAGCTCGGGCGGACAGGGTAACACCGGGGAGCTGTTTTTT. It specifies CASSSGGQGNTGELFF. This chain joins TRBV7-9 and TRBJ2-2, with 8 bases lining up with TRBD1. The CDR3 runs 16 residues. CDR1 and CDR2 (germline): SEHNR, FQNEAQ (reference sequence). J was trimmed by 2 bases and V by 4 bases; bases with no gene match: 6.

This clonotype turned up a few times. V and J are TRBV12-3 or TRBV12-4 and TRBJ2-1; 8 bases map to TRBD2. The CDR3 has 16 residues. Trimming removed 2 bases from V and 2 bases from J; junction bases left unmatched: 5. The CDR3 region is CASSLWRGDPYNEQFF. Written as DNA, the CDR3 is TGTGCCAGCAGTTTATGGCGGGGGGACCCCTACAATGAGCAGTTCTTC.